This entry lists 17 T cell receptor beta chains sequenced from one sample in a study of immune heterogeneity within non-small cell lung tumors. Multiplex PCR amplified TCR beta CDR3 with 32 V and 13 J primers. Via MiXCR, TCRdb re-called the multiplex PCR reads, giving one row per CDR3 protein. The sample has just over 15,000 distinct CDR3 sequences; roughly 29% are singletons. Bulk tumor genomic DNA, approximately 570 ng per sample, was the template. Surgical sampling yielded several biopsies per primary tumor (spaced far apart). Untreated, newly diagnosed non-small cell lung cancer patients underwent curative surgery. Sequencing was done on a sample of lung tumor tissue. These receptors all stem from a man aged 40-50 years with non-small cell lung cancer.

This clonotype is medium-sized in the sample. This chain links TRBV15 with TRBJ1-2; 8 nucleotides line up with TRBD1. The germline gives CDR1 LNHNV, CDR2 YYDKDF (reference sequence). V was clipped by 0 bases and J by 4 bases; unmatched bases: 4. The CDR3 sequence is 15 residues long. CDR3 coding DNA: TGTGCCACCAGCAGAGACCCGGGACAGGTCTATGGCTACACCTTC. Its protein is CATSRDPGQVYGYTF.

This clonotype has at least ten counts. The rearrangement uses TRBV12-3 or TRBV12-4 and TRBJ2-2; D is ambiguous. The germline V and J ends were trimmed by 6 bases and 5 bases, with 10 bases remaining between them. The CDR3 consists of 13 residues. The CDR3 loop reads CASRYTWTGELFF. The CDR3 DNA reads as TGTGCCAGCAGATACACCTGGACCGGGGAGCTGTTTTTT.

Of note for this clonotype: One end of the junction does not line up with germline, which may come from a read error. The chain carries TRBV25-1 and TRBJ1-2, with unresolved D. The CDR3 length is 12 residues. Per the germline V gene, CDR1 is MGHDK and CDR2 is SYGVNS. DNA of the CDR3: TGTGCCAGAAGTGCCGGTAACTATGGCTACACCTTC. Protein product: CARSAGNYGYTF.

This clonotype was observed at least ten times. J is TRBJ2-7 and V is TRBV6-1; 8 bases match TRBD1. Germline CDR1 and CDR2: MNHNS and SASEGT. The ends lost 8 bases at V and 6 bases at J; junction bases unmatched: 9. This CDR3 contains 13 residues. The CDR3 coding sequence is TGTGCCAGCTGCCAGGGGGCCCTCCTCGAGCAGTACTTC. Translated: CASCQGALLEQYF.

The chain joins TRBV9 to TRBJ1-1; D not resolved. CDR3 length: 14 amino acids. V gave up 1 base and J gave up 0 bases, with 7 bases separating them. CDR1 and CDR2 from the germline V gene are SGDLS and YYNGEE. The CDR3 protein is CASSVRAMNTEAFF. CDR3 coding DNA: TGTGCCAGCAGCGTAAGGGCCATGAACACTGAAGCTTTCTTT.

Only a few counts were recorded for this clonotype. The V call is TRBV4-3, the J call TRBJ2-2, with 16 bases fitting TRBD2. The germline V gene has CDR1 LGHNA and CDR2 YSLEER. The CDR3 is 17 residues long. V gave up 3 bases and J gave up 6 bases; unmatched junction bases: 4. This CDR3 is CASSQMGLAGGPGELFF. As DNA, the CDR3 is TGCGCCAGCAGCCAGATGGGACTAGCGGGAGGGCCCGGGGAGCTGTTTTTT.

V gene TRBV7-2 combines with J gene TRBJ2-4; TRBD2 aligns across 15 bases. The germline CDR1 and CDR2 sequences are SGHTA and FQGNSA. The CDR3 covers 20 residues. The J segment lost 1 base and the V segment lost 5 bases, leaving 12 bases of the junction unmatched. The CDR3 spells CASSVSLGTSGRNAKNIQYF. The CDR3 coding sequence is TGTGCCAGCAGCGTGAGCCTCGGGACTAGCGGGAGGAATGCCAAAAACATTCAGTACTTC.

For this clonotype: A much larger clone differs by one base, so this may be a read error. The chain has TRBV30 and TRBJ1-3; perhaps TRBD1 as D (5 bases). CDR3 length equals 13 residues. Germline V lookup: CDR1 GTSNPN, CDR2 SVGIG (reference sequence). This chain's CDR3 is CAGARDYGSTIYF. CDR3 DNA: TGTGCCGGGGCCAGGGATTATGGAAGCACCATATATTTT.

In this sample, this clonotype turned up many times. This chain joins TRBV10-3 and TRBJ2-2; D unresolved. The CDR3 totals 12 residues. Germline CDR1 and CDR2: ENHRY and SYGVKD. V dropped 4 bases and J dropped 5 bases, with 5 bases sitting between them. The CDR3 loop reads CAISARTGELFF. CDR3 coding DNA: TGTGCCATCAGTGCGCGGACCGGGGAGCTGTTTTTT.

This clonotype was observed a few times. The chain combines TRBV30 with TRBJ2-5, with 8 nucleotides matching TRBD1. CDR1 GTSNPN and CDR2 SVGIG come from the germline V gene (reference sequence). After removal of 2 bases from V and 5 bases from J, the junction contained 7 bases not matched to a gene. CDR3 length: 14 amino acids. CDR3 residues: CAWSRTGNGETQYF. The CDR3 bases are TGTGCCTGGAGTCGGACAGGGAACGGGGAGACCCAGTACTTC. The full variable domain, its missing parts supplied by reference TRBV30 and TRBJ2-5, is SQTIHQWPATLVQPVGSPLSLECTVEGTSNPNLYWYRQAAGRGLQLLFYSVGIGQISSEVPQNLSASRPQDRQFILSSKKLLLSDSGFYLCAWSRTGNGETQYFGPGTRLLVL.

The genes are TRBV5-5 and TRBJ1-2; 7 bases match TRBD1. In germline, CDR1 is SGHKS, CDR2 YYEKEE (reference sequence). The CDR3 is made up of 20 amino acids. Germline trimming cut 4 bases from V and 4 bases from J; bases unmatched to any gene: 25. The DNA of the CDR3 is TGTGCCAGCAGCCAGAAGCCGCCTCTCTTGGGACAGATTAACATCTATGGCTACACCTTC. This codes for CASSQKPPLLGQINIYGYTF.

This clonotype is medium-sized by share. V and J are TRBV19 and TRBJ2-7, with a weak D call TRBD2 (7 bases). CDR1 LNHDA and CDR2 SQIVND come from the germline V gene (reference sequence). The CDR3 loop spans 15 amino acids. V gave up 6 bases and J gave up 3 bases, with 18 bases separating them. The CDR3 sequence is CASSRGDTRHYEQYF. DNA of the CDR3: TGTGCCAGTAGCCGGGGGGACACACGCCACTACGAGCAGTACTTC.

Note on this clonotype: This may arise from a read error, as a much more abundant clone is one base away. This chain connects TRBV10-3 to TRBJ1-1; D possibly corresponds to TRBD1 (5 bases). The germline V gene encodes CDR1 ENHRY and CDR2 SYGVKD. The CDR3 extends over 15 amino acids. The CDR3 protein is CAISEGGVSDTEAYF. The CDR3, as DNA: TGTGCCATCAGTGAGGGAGGGGTGTCGGACACTGAAGCTTACTTT.

The rearrangement uses TRBV19 and TRBJ2-6; D is possibly TRBD1 (6 bases). The CDR3 totals 17 residues. The germline V gene has CDR1 LNHDA and CDR2 SQIVND (reference sequence). V was cut by 3 bases and J by 0 bases, with 12 bases left in between. CDR3 in amino acids: CASSMGRGLSGANVLTF. CDR3 bases: TGTGCCAGTAGTATGGGCAGGGGCCTCTCTGGGGCCAACGTCCTGACTTTC.

This clonotype was counted between two and nine times. The rearrangement links TRBV12-3 or TRBV12-4 to TRBJ2-1; D is possibly TRBD2 (5 bases). This CDR3 has 11 amino acids. Trimming took 6 bases from V and 8 from J, leaving 8 bases between them. The CDR3 DNA reads TGTGCCAGCAGATCGGGGTATGAGCAGTTCTTC. This translates into CASRSGYEQFF.

This sequence joins TRBV5-1 and TRBJ2-2; 13 bases fit TRBD2. V lost 4 bases and J lost 5; bases outside the gene matches: 5. The CDR3 has 16 residues. Germline V gene lookup returns CDR1 SGHRS and CDR2 YFSETQ. The CDR3 is CASSPKGLAGTGELFF. CDR3 DNA: TGCGCCAGCAGCCCGAAGGGACTAGCGGGGACCGGGGAGCTGTTTTTT.

Concerning this clonotype: A single base separates this from a much larger clone, so it may be a read error. The chain links TRBV18 to TRBJ2-7; D possibly corresponds to TRBD2 (5 bases). The CDR3 is made up of 13 amino acids. Per the germline V gene, CDR1 is KGHSH and CDR2 is LQKENI. CDR3 region: CVSSPMRVDEQYF. The CDR3 region has the DNA TGTGTCAGCTCACCTATGAGGGTAGACGAGCAGTACTTC.